The rows below give T cell receptor beta chains drawn from one sample of a study of T-cell reconstitution after alpha-beta-depleted transplantation in children. In TCRdb, the PCR reads were re-called with MiXCR into one record per CDR3 protein. This table holds hundreds of thousands of distinct CDR3 sequences, just over 7.5% found once. The material was peripheral blood, obtained 360 days after TCRalphabeta/CD19-depleted stem cell transplant. Receptor source: a female patient aged 2 to 10 who had a stem cell transplant for Fanconi anemia, so the T cells may come from the graft donor. The CDR3 runs from the conserved cysteine through the conserved F or W. The order of the fields is J gene, D gene, clone size, V gene, CDR3 protein, CDR3 DNA. D genes are given only for firm matches. Clone size, where shown, is once, few, many, or a class for clones that have expanded.

j_call: TRBJ2-5; d_call: NA; clone_size: many; v_call: TRBV3-1; cdr3_aa: CASSQDPRRYQETQYF; cdr3_nt: TGTGCCAGCAGCCAAGATCCCAGGAGGTACCAAGAGACCCAGTACTTC
j_call: TRBJ2-1; d_call: NA; clone_size: many; v_call: TRBV7-9; cdr3_aa: CATTGPWPLF; cdr3_nt: TGTGCCACGACTGGACCCTGGCCCCTCTTC
j_call: TRBJ2-7; d_call: NA; clone_size: many; v_call: TRBV6-6; cdr3_aa: CASRPPRAYEQYF; cdr3_nt: TGTGCCAGCAGACCCCCTCGGGCCTACGAGCAGTACTTC
j_call: TRBJ2-5; d_call: NA; clone_size: many; v_call: TRBV2; cdr3_aa: CASSVLVQETQYF; cdr3_nt: TGTGCCAGCAGTGTCCTAGTTCAAGAGACCCAGTACTTC
j_call: TRBJ2-3; d_call: NA; clone_size: many; v_call: TRBV7-8; cdr3_aa: CASSWPPTDTQYF; cdr3_nt: TGTGCCAGCAGCTGGCCGCCCACAGATACGCAGTATTTT
j_call: TRBJ2-3; d_call: NA; clone_size: many; v_call: TRBV4-3; cdr3_aa: CASSRGLLTDTQYF; cdr3_nt: TGCGCCAGCAGTAGAGGACTCCTCACAGATACGCAGTATTTT
j_call: TRBJ2-2; d_call: NA; clone_size: NA; v_call: TRBV19; cdr3_aa: CASSIDGGAGELFF; cdr3_nt: TGTGCCAGTAGTATAGATGGGGGAGCCGGGGAGCTGTTTTTT
j_call: TRBJ2-1; d_call: NA; clone_size: NA; v_call: TRBV9; cdr3_aa: CASCSGASSYNEQFF; cdr3_nt: TGTGCCAGCTGCTCCGGAGCGAGCTCCTACAATGAGCAGTTCTTC
j_call: TRBJ1-2; d_call: NA; clone_size: many; v_call: TRBV7-2; cdr3_aa: CASSSVVYEGRNGYTF; cdr3_nt: TGTGCCAGCAGCTCCGTCGTCTATGAGGGGCGAAATGGCTACACCTTC
j_call: TRBJ1-5; d_call: NA; clone_size: NA; v_call: TRBV20-1; cdr3_aa: CSARDQKEGWGNQPQHF; cdr3_nt: TGCAGTGCTAGAGACCAGAAGGAGGGGTGGGGAAATCAGCCCCAGCATTTT
j_call: TRBJ2-1; d_call: TRBD2; clone_size: many; v_call: TRBV7-3; cdr3_aa: CASSLKPLADNYNEQFF; cdr3_nt: TGTGCCAGCAGCTTAAAGCCCCTAGCGGATAACTACAATGAGCAGTTCTTC
j_call: TRBJ1-4; d_call: NA; clone_size: few; v_call: TRBV11-2; cdr3_aa: CASSLSVTNEKLFF; cdr3_nt: TGTGCCAGCAGCTTAAGCGTGACTAATGAAAAACTGTTTTTT
j_call: TRBJ2-5; d_call: NA; clone_size: many; v_call: TRBV28; cdr3_aa: CASSLKGVIETQYF; cdr3_nt: TGTGCCAGCAGCTTAAAGGGAGTGATCGAGACCCAGTACTTC
j_call: TRBJ1-6; d_call: TRBD1; clone_size: many; v_call: TRBV7-2; cdr3_aa: CASSLMEGAKSPLHF; cdr3_nt: TGTGCCAGCAGCTTAATGGAGGGGGCGAAGTCACCCCTCCACTTT
j_call: TRBJ2-1; d_call: NA; clone_size: many; v_call: TRBV7-2; cdr3_aa: CASSLASSVSSYNEQFF; cdr3_nt: TGTGCCAGCAGCTTAGCCTCCTCGGTAAGCTCCTACAATGAGCAGTTCTTC
j_call: TRBJ1-1; d_call: NA; clone_size: few; v_call: TRBV11-2; cdr3_aa: CASSPRALGTEAFF; cdr3_nt: TGTGCCAGCAGCCCAAGGGCCCTGGGCACTGAAGCTTTCTTT
j_call: TRBJ1-2; d_call: NA; clone_size: few; v_call: TRBV5-5; cdr3_aa: CASRLGGSYGYTF; cdr3_nt: TGTGCCAGCAGATTGGGGGGTTCCTATGGCTACACCTTC
j_call: TRBJ2-4; d_call: NA; clone_size: NA; v_call: TRBV28; cdr3_aa: CASSFSRGRAKNIQYF; cdr3_nt: TGTGCCAGCAGTTTTTCCCGGGGACGAGCCAAAAACATTCAGTACTTC
j_call: TRBJ2-7; d_call: NA; clone_size: NA; v_call: TRBV9; cdr3_aa: CASSVDTGFYEQYF; cdr3_nt: TGTGCCAGCAGCGTAGATACAGGTTTCTACGAGCAGTACTTC
j_call: TRBJ2-7; d_call: NA; clone_size: many; v_call: TRBV6-1; cdr3_aa: CASSPGAHYEQYF; cdr3_nt: TGTGCCAGCTCCCCTGGGGCCCACTACGAGCAGTACTTC
j_call: TRBJ2-1; d_call: TRBD2; clone_size: few; v_call: TRBV19; cdr3_aa: CASSMRGTSGMSPHNEQFF; cdr3_nt: TGTGCCAGTAGTATGCGGGGGACTAGCGGGATGAGCCCCCACAATGAGCAGTTCTTC
j_call: TRBJ2-3; d_call: NA; clone_size: few; v_call: TRBV6-5; cdr3_aa: CASSYRPDGTTDTQYF; cdr3_nt: TGTGCCAGCAGTTACCGGCCGGACGGGACCACAGATACGCAGTATTTT
j_call: TRBJ1-2; d_call: NA; clone_size: few; v_call: TRBV2; cdr3_aa: CASIRLWIYGYTF; cdr3_nt: TGTGCCAGCATTCGACTGTGGATCTATGGCTACACCTTC
j_call: TRBJ1-1; d_call: NA; clone_size: few; v_call: TRBV4-3; cdr3_aa: CASSQDGGGGRWNTEAFF; cdr3_nt: TGCGCCAGCAGCCAAGATGGAGGGGGGGGGCGTTGGAACACTGAAGCTTTCTTT
j_call: TRBJ2-7; d_call: TRBD1; clone_size: NA; v_call: TRBV23-1; cdr3_aa: CASRGQGDEQYF; cdr3_nt: TGCGCCAGCAGGGGACAGGGAGACGAGCAGTACTTC
j_call: TRBJ1-3; d_call: TRBD1; clone_size: many; v_call: TRBV5-1; cdr3_aa: CASSLDRAGNTIYF; cdr3_nt: TGCGCCAGCAGCCTGGACAGGGCGGGAAACACCATATATTTT
j_call: TRBJ1-5; d_call: NA; clone_size: few; v_call: TRBV5-5; cdr3_aa: CASSSQVNQPQHF; cdr3_nt: TGTGCCAGCAGCTCACAGGTTAATCAGCCCCAGCATTTT
j_call: TRBJ1-1; d_call: TRBD1; clone_size: few; v_call: TRBV10-2; cdr3_aa: CASSPGTGAIEAFF; cdr3_nt: TGCGCCAGCAGCCCTGGGACAGGCGCGATTGAAGCTTTCTTT
j_call: TRBJ1-4; d_call: TRBD1; clone_size: few; v_call: TRBV7-9; cdr3_aa: CASSWDRSDEKLFF; cdr3_nt: TGTGCCAGCAGCTGGGACAGGTCCGATGAAAAACTGTTTTTT
j_call: TRBJ2-1; d_call: NA; clone_size: many; v_call: TRBV7-6; cdr3_aa: CASSYLVPGQSSYNEQFF; cdr3_nt: TGTGCCAGCAGCTACTTAGTCCCCGGACAGAGCTCCTACAATGAGCAGTTCTTC
j_call: TRBJ2-5; d_call: NA; clone_size: NA; v_call: TRBV19; cdr3_aa: CASTTGETQYF; cdr3_nt: TGTGCCAGCACGACGGGAGAGACCCAGTACTTC
j_call: TRBJ1-1; d_call: NA; clone_size: NA; v_call: TRBV4-1; cdr3_aa: CASRGAGTEAFF; cdr3_nt: TGCGCCAGCAGGGGGGCAGGGACTGAAGCTTTCTTT
j_call: TRBJ2-5; d_call: NA; clone_size: many; v_call: TRBV28; cdr3_aa: CAISPNIGRETQYF; cdr3_nt: TGTGCCATCAGTCCGAATATCGGGCGTGAGACCCAGTACTTC
j_call: TRBJ2-5; d_call: TRBD2; clone_size: few; v_call: TRBV6-5; cdr3_aa: CASSYSSGALGETQYF; cdr3_nt: TGTGCCAGCAGTTACTCAAGCGGGGCGCTCGGAGAGACCCAGTACTTC
j_call: TRBJ2-7; d_call: TRBD2; clone_size: many; v_call: TRBV9; cdr3_aa: CASSVVDSGAHEQYF; cdr3_nt: TGTGCCAGCAGCGTAGTCGATAGCGGGGCCCACGAGCAGTACTTC
j_call: TRBJ1-4; d_call: TRBD1; clone_size: NA; v_call: TRBV13; cdr3_aa: CASSGQGAAEKLFF; cdr3_nt: TGTGCCAGCAGCGGACAGGGGGCTGCGGAAAAACTGTTTTTT
j_call: TRBJ1-1; d_call: NA; clone_size: few; v_call: TRBV20-1; cdr3_aa: CSASRPLGGDTEAFF; cdr3_nt: TGCAGTGCTAGCCGCCCCTTAGGGGGGGACACTGAAGCTTTCTTT
j_call: TRBJ2-5; d_call: NA; clone_size: many; v_call: TRBV4-1; cdr3_aa: CASSQIQGEETQYF; cdr3_nt: TGCGCCAGCAGCCAAATACAGGGTGAAGAGACCCAGTACTTC
j_call: TRBJ2-1; d_call: TRBD2; clone_size: few; v_call: TRBV28; cdr3_aa: CASSSLRLAGTENEQFF; cdr3_nt: TGTGCCAGCAGTTCGCTTCGACTAGCGGGGACCGAAAATGAGCAGTTCTTC
j_call: TRBJ2-7; d_call: NA; clone_size: few; v_call: TRBV6-2/TRBV6-3; cdr3_aa: CASSWAFGEQYF; cdr3_nt: TGTGCCAGCAGCTGGGCCTTCGGCGAGCAGTACTTC
j_call: TRBJ2-5; d_call: TRBD1; clone_size: many; v_call: TRBV28; cdr3_aa: CASSLQGAETQYF; cdr3_nt: TGTGCCAGCAGCCTACAGGGGGCCGAGACCCAGTACTTC
j_call: TRBJ1-3; d_call: NA; clone_size: many; v_call: TRBV6-6; cdr3_aa: CASSYGGNTIYF; cdr3_nt: TGTGCCAGCAGTTACGGGGGAAACACCATATATTTT
j_call: TRBJ1-1; d_call: NA; clone_size: few; v_call: TRBV28; cdr3_aa: CASRYPAGNTEAFF; cdr3_nt: TGTGCCAGCAGATATCCCGCGGGTAACACTGAAGCTTTCTTT
j_call: TRBJ2-1; d_call: NA; clone_size: few; v_call: TRBV7-9; cdr3_aa: CASSPEEEGRYNEQFF; cdr3_nt: TGTGCCAGCAGCCCCGAAGAGGAAGGGAGGTACAATGAGCAGTTCTTC
j_call: TRBJ2-4; d_call: NA; clone_size: once; v_call: TRBV20-1; cdr3_aa: CSATGATKNIQYF; cdr3_nt: TGCAGTGCTACAGGGGCCACCAAAAACATTCAGTACTTC